This TCR beta chain came from a study of vaccination effects on CD4 cells after COVID-19. Study-level background: Antigen-specific CD4+ T cells expanded by the ViraFEST assay with viral peptide pools were then sequenced. Samples collected post-vaccine were obtained a median of 72 days after the second dose.

Libraries were prepared by immunoSEQ multiplex PCR; TCRdb keeps only in-frame clonotypes and omits some of them. The sample has tens of thousands of clones; over 60% are singletons. V lost 2 bases to trimming and J lost 3 bases; unmatched junction nucleotides: 5. This CDR3 region has 15 residues. Germline V lookup: CDR1 SGHVS, CDR2 FNYEAQ. Around day 10 of culture, CD4+ T cells were separated out. Confirmation by PCR established that the person had SARS-CoV-2 infection between March and December 2020. Vaccination of participants consisted of two doses of either the BNT162b2 or mRNA-1273 vaccine. Worth noting for this clone: Its antigen is not known.

The genes are TRBV7-6 and TRBJ2-5, with 8 bases lining up with TRBD2. Sequences were derived from CD4+ T cells from PBMCs cultured without peptide, sampled after COVID-19 vaccination. This receptor was obtained from a human donor who had a prior SARS-CoV-2 infection. The CDR3 DNA reads TGTGCCAGCAGCTTAAACCTAGCGGGCGAAGAGACCCAGTACTTC. It yields the protein CASSLNLAGEETQYF. The full variable domain, with the rest looked up from reference TRBV7-6 and TRBJ2-5, is GAGVSQSPRYKVTKRGQDVALRCDPISGHVSLYWYRQALGQGPEFLTYFNYEAQQDKSGLPNDRFSAERPEGSISTLTIQRTEQRDSAMYRCASSLNLAGEETQYFGPGTRLLVL.